The T cell receptor (beta chain) under discussion was sequenced for a study of T cells in Graves' hyperthyroidism and ophthalmopathy. Hyperthyroidism had been newly diagnosed in patients aged 18 to 65, and its duration was under 2 months. Using RNA transcripts as the source, TCR beta CDR3 regions were amplified. The primer set for the first-round RT-PCR of the TCR CDR3 was HTBI. TCRdb analysed the multiplex PCR reads with MiXCR anew, one entry per CDR3 protein. This table has approximately 740,000 distinct CDR3 sequences, about 15% appearing once. CDR3 size: 11 residues. Between the trimmed V and J ends, which lost 6 bases and 6 bases, there was a span of 11 bases. Germline V gene sequence: CDR1 DFQATT, CDR2 SNEGSKA (reference sequence). This clonotype was picked up many times.

The rearrangement uses TRBV20-1 and TRBJ1-1; maybe TRBD1 (6 bases). Sequencing was done on a sample of blood. The TCR was taken from a woman aged 18-35 years with Graves' hyperthyroidism. The CDR3 sequence: CSADRQPEAFF. CDR3 DNA sequence: TGCAGTGCCGACAGGCAACCTGAAGCTTTCTTT.